This TCR beta chain was captured in a study of shared clonotypes between healthy human individuals (dated by TCRdb to 2018 to 2020). About the investigation overall: Three men and a couple of women, aged 18 to 49 years, made up the cohort. Per donor, three plates each were used for CD4 naive and CD4 memory, two for CD8 naive, and one for CD8 memory. The study deeply sequenced blood TCR repertoires of five healthy adults to estimate repertoire size and the extent of clonotype sharing between individuals. Different laboratories and diverse techniques were used to prepare libraries and sequence TCR repertoires, to increase sequencing depth and limit assay-specific biases. Leukapheresis yielded between about 0.94 and 9 billion PBMCs per donor.

For this clone: The target of this receptor is not known. Per-base quality was not reported, and no clone a single base away is much larger than it.

TCR CDR3 regions were amplified from genomic DNA by multiplex PCR using the deep immunoSEQ assay. Genomic DNA extracted from each cell subset was distributed evenly over all wells of several immunoSEQ 96-well plates, and each plate served as one replicate. Each replicate PCR for sorted subsets received around 0.2 ug genomic DNA, equal to about 30,000 T cell genomes. The purified libraries were quantified using a Qubit 3.0 fluorometer, sized with a Bioanalyzer 2100, and then quantified again using the KAPA Library Quantification kit. Every immunoSEQ 96-well plate was sequenced on a separate single-read 150-cycle Illumina NextSeq 550 flow cell. The authors' analysis ran thus. Because the immunoSEQ output included only junctional sequences and no quality scores, the filtering could not be the same as the filtering used for full-length reads. Sequences were annotated with PyIR, a Python wrapper for IgBLAST v1.9, using IMGT germline references to assign V/J genes and CDR3. Reads were filtered out if the reads had weak V/J assignments (E-value above 1e-6), no CDR3, stop codons, out-of-frame junctions, or ambiguous translated residues. V3J clonotypes were defined as sequences sharing the same inferred V gene, J gene, and CDR3 amino acid sequence. Percentage overlap between repertoires was calculated by dividing the number of shared unique clonotypes by the size of the smaller repertoire. Three approaches were used to assess repertoire richness: RTK rarefaction, the Chao1 estimator, and Recon v2.1 estimates of unobserved clonotypes. For all TCRbeta clonotypes obtained by the gDNA method from several donors, generation probabilities were computed with OLGA. The source is immuneACCESS, and TCRdb retained only in-frame sequences with V and J called. Part of the clones is not carried over; for the studies checked, unresolved V genes explain less than half of this, and the remainder is unexplained. For V, J and clone size, that table is used; D and trimming come from the DNA. This sample comprises over 2 million clones, over 85% of them detected only once. 0.9% to 1.4% of the sample is in the top ten clones.

The CDR3 holds 15 amino acids from the cysteine to the phenylalanine. Just the 45-base CDR3 DNA is kept, in frame starting at base 1. V and J are truncated by 6 bases and 8 bases respectively, leaving an intervening sequence of 19 bases. From a lookup of the germline V gene, CDR1 and CDR2 are SGHDN and FVKESK. CD8 naive samples were CD45RO-negative cells positively selected for CCR7, giving a CD45RA+CCR7+ population that excluded TemRA cells. Donors were healthy HIV-negative adults with no recently reported acute infections or vaccinations. Every donor was a Caucasian adult residing in Nashville, Tennessee, USA. After blood collection by leukapheresis, PBMCs were isolated using Ficoll-Histopaque density gradient centrifugation and then cryopreserved in the vapor phase of liquid nitrogen. Analytical flow cytometry was used to check the purity and quantity of each magnetically sorted T cell population. From each sorted fraction, genomic DNA was isolated and quantified by UV absorbance on a Nanodrop 2000c.

Overall study results and their limits: Compared with non-shared clonotypes, clonotypes shared by all four sorted-subset donors had higher generation probabilities. Based on pairwise subsampling, the degree of clonotype sharing among donors was expected to be affected by sequencing depth. Estimated clonotype richness was generally larger for naive than for memory subsets. Rarefaction of sorted-subset datasets indicated incomplete sequencing despite the large sequencing depth. Because the study included only a small number of donors, the genetic and exposure-history diversity represented was limited. Across a handful of donors, around 5% of naive CD4, approximately 3.6% of naive CD8, around 2.5% of memory CD4, and 0.4% of memory CD8 clonotypes were shared. Sampling was limited to blood, and TCR repertoires in tissue likely differ from TCR repertoires in blood.

The chain couples TRBV14 to TRBJ1-4, with a weak D call of TRBD1 (5 bases match). This receptor was identified in a man younger than 30 in good health. The sequencing sample was made of naive CD8+ T cells sorted from blood. Per the publication, the cell subset or site label means: CD45RA+CCR7+. This receptor carries the CDR3 CASSPYFDSPEKLFF. The DNA reads as follows: TGTGCCAGCAGTCCCTACTTCGACAGCCCCGAAAAACTGTTTTTT.